Presented here are 9 T cell receptor beta chains from one specimen sequenced in a study of T cells after yellow fever vaccination. A single record per CDR3 protein comes from TCRdb applying MiXCR to the 5' RACE reads. The table includes hundreds of thousands of distinct CDR3 sequences, approximately 8% detected once. The sequencing used PBMCs, collected roughly 45 days after the first yellow fever vaccination. Receptors were obtained from a man younger than 35 who received the YFV17D yellow fever vaccine.

The sample holds a few counts of this clonotype. The chain has TRBV30 and TRBJ2-3; D is possibly TRBD1 (5 bases). V was clipped by 4 bases and J by 15 bases, with 23 bases between them. The V gene's germline CDR1 is GTSNPN and CDR2 SVGIG (reference sequence). There are 13 residues in the CDR3. CDR3 sequence: CAWTGLTSFPVYF. DNA for the CDR3: TGTGCCTGGACAGGGCTCACCAGCTTCCCGGTATATTTT. The variable domain in full, completed from reference TRBV30 and TRBJ2-3, reads SQTIHQWPATLVQPVGSPLSLECTVEGTSNPNLYWYRQAAGRGLQLLFYSVGIGQISSEVPQNLSASRPQDRQFILSSKKLLLSDSGFYLCAWTGLTSFPVYFGPGTRLTVL.

The sample holds a few counts of this clonotype. The chain carries TRBV5-1 and TRBJ1-2; perhaps TRBD1 as D (6 bases). The CDR3 length is 14 residues. CDR1 is SGHRS, CDR2 YFSETQ, per germline. The V and J ends lost 4 bases and 2 bases respectively, with 12 bases between them. For the CDR3, the DNA is TGCGCCAGCAGCAGGGGGGACAAGAACTATGGCTACACCTTC. It is translated as CASSRGDKNYGYTF. The full variable domain, in which reference TRBV5-1 and TRBJ1-2 provide the parts outside the CDR3, is KAGVTQTPRYLIKTRGQQVTLSCSPISGHRSVSWYQQTPGQGLQFLFEYFSETQRNKGNFPGRFSGRQFSNSRSEMNVSTLELGDSALYLCASSRGDKNYGYTFGSGTRLTVV.

This clonotype was found a few times. The chain couples TRBV7-9 to TRBJ2-3; D uncertain. Germline CDR1 is SEHNR and CDR2 is FQNEAQ (reference sequence). V was clipped by 8 bases and J by 3 bases, with 18 bases between them. This CDR3 spans 15 amino acids. The CDR3 is CASELWSQSTDTQYF. The CDR3, as DNA: TGTGCCAGCGAACTTTGGTCTCAGTCTACAGATACGCAGTATTTT. The entire variable domain, with the rest obtained from reference TRBV7-9 and TRBJ2-3, is as follows: DTGVSQNPRHKITKRGQNVTFRCDPISEHNRLYWYRQTLGQGPEFLTYFQNEAQLEKSRLLSDRFSAERPKGSFSTLEIQRTEQGDSAMYLCASELWSQSTDTQYFGPGTRLTVL.

The V gene is TRBV15, the J gene TRBJ2-7, with 10 positions matching TRBD1. Germline V gene data show CDR1 as LNHNV and CDR2 as YYDKDF (reference sequence). V was clipped by 6 bases and J by 4 bases; unmatched bases: 6. This CDR3 is 14 amino acids long. In nucleotides, the CDR3 is TGTGCCACCAGGTCCCCGGGACAGGGGTACGAGCAGTACTTC. Its protein is CATRSPGQGYEQYF.

This clonotype was detected only a few times. The V call is TRBV20-1, the J call TRBJ1-6; TRBD1 matches at 10 bases. The CDR3 is made up of 18 amino acids. Germline-derived CDR1 and CDR2 are DFQATT and SNEGSKA (reference sequence). The V gene end was trimmed by 6 bases and the J gene end by 2 bases; junction bases not matched to a gene: 13. The CDR3 DNA sequence: TGCAGTGCCGTGACCAGACAGGGGGCGCTTACCTATAATTCACCCCTCCACTTT. Translation: CSAVTRQGALTYNSPLHF.

V is TRBV12-3 or TRBV12-4 and J is TRBJ1-5; D uncertain. This CDR3 is 13 amino acids long. Trimming removed 4 bases from V and 6 bases from J, with 10 bases in between. Written as DNA, the CDR3 is TGTGCCAGCAGTTACGGGGAGGGTCAGCCCCAGCATTTT. As protein: CASSYGEGQPQHF.

There are a few counts of this clonotype. CDR3: CSVGRDNQPQHF. The CDR3 DNA reads as TGCAGCGTGGGACGGGACAATCAGCCCCAGCATTTT. The chain uses TRBV29-1 and TRBJ1-5; D may be TRBD1 (5 bases). Trimming pared 6 bases from V and 3 bases from J, leaving 9 bases between. This CDR3 has 12 residues. Germline V gene lookup returns CDR1 SQVTM and CDR2 ANQGSEA.

The chain carries TRBV4-2 and TRBJ2-7; 13 nucleotides line up with TRBD2. This CDR3 is built from 18 residues. The J segment lost 0 bases and the V segment lost 0 bases, leaving 5 bases of the junction unmatched. Germline lookup yields CDR1 LGHNA and CDR2 YNFKEQ. CDR3 DNA: TGTGCCAGCAGCCAAGAACTAGCGGGGGGGACTTTCTCCTACGAGCAGTACTTC. As protein: CASSQELAGGTFSYEQYF.

The rearrangement uses TRBV24-1 and TRBJ2-1; a weak D match, TRBD1 (6 bases). The germline CDR1 and CDR2 sequences are KGHDR and SFDVKD. The CDR3 spans 16 residues. Trimming stripped 5 bases from V and 6 bases from J, with 19 bases between. The CDR3 DNA sequence: TGTGCCACCAGTGCCGGACCAGGGGTGATAGGCAATGAGCAGTTCTTC. Its translation: CATSAGPGVIGNEQFF.